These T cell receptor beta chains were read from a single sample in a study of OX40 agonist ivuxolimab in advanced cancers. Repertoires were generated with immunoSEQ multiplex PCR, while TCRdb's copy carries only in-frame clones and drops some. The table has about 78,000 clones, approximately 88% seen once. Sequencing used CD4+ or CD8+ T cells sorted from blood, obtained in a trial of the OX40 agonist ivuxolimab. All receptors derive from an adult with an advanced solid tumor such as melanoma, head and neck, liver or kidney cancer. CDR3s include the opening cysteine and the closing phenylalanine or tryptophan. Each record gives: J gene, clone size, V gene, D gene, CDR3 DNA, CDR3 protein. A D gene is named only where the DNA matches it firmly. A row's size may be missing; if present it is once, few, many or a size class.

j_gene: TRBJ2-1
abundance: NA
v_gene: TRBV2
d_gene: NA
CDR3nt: TGTGCCAGCACTGAGACAGTCGGCCTAGGTGAGCAGTTCTTC
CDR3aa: CASTETVGLGEQFF

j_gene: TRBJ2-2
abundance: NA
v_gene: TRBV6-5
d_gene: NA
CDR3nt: TGTGCCAGCAGGCCCAGGGGACACACCGGGGAGCTGTTTTTT
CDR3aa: CASRPRGHTGELFF

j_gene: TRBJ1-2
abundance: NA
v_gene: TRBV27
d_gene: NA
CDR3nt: TGTGCCAGCAGTTTATACCGGGGAAACTATGGCTACACCTTC
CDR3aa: CASSLYRGNYGYTF

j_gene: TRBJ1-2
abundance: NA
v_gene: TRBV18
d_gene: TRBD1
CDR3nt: TGTGCCAGCTCACCAAGCCCCGGGACAGGGGAGGATGGCTACACCTTC
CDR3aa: CASSPSPGTGEDGYTF

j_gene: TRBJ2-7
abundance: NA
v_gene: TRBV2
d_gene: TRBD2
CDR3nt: TGTGCCAGTCGGTGGGGGGGAACCGATTACGAGCAGTACTTC
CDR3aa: CASRWGGTDYEQYF

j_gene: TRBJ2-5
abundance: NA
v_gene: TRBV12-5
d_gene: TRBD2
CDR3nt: TGTGCTAGTTCTGAGCGGGGCGCTAGAACCCAGTACTTC
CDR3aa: CASSERGARTQYF

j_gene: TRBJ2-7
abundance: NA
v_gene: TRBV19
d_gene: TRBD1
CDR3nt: TGTGCCAGTAGTACCCAACCGGGACAGAGAGGACACGAGCAGTACTTC
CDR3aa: CASSTQPGQRGHEQYF

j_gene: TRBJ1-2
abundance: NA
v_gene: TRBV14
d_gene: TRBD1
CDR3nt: TGTGCCAGCACCCGGGACAGGGGCTTGGGCTACACCTTC
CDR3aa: CASTRDRGLGYTF

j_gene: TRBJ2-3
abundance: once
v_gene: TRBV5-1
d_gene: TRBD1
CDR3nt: TGCGCCAGCAGCTTGTATCAGGGGGCAAATACGCAGTATTTT
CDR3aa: CASSLYQGANTQYF

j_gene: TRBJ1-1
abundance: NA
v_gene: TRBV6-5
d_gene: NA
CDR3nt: TGTGCCAGCAGTTACTTTGGATCGTTGAGACGTGAAGCTTTCTTT
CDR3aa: CASSYFGSLRREAFF

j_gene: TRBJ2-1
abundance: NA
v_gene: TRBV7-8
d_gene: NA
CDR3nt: TGTGCCAGCAGAAGAACCAATGAGCAGTTCTTC
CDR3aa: CASRRTNEQFF

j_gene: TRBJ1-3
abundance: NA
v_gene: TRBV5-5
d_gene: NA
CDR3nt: TGTGCCAGCAGCTTGACCCTCGGTCGAAACACCATATATTTT
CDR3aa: CASSLTLGRNTIYF

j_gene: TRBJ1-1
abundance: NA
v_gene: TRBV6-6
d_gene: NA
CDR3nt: TGTGCCAGCAGTTACTCAAGGGGGACGAACACTGAAGCTTTCTTT
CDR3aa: CASSYSRGTNTEAFF

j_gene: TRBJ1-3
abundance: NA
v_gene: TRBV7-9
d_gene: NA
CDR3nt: TGTGCCAGCAGCTTAGGGTGGGCTGGAAACACCATATATTTT
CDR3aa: CASSLGWAGNTIYF

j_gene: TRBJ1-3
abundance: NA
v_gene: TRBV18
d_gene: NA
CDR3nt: TGTGCCAGCTCCCCAAAATTAGGAAACACCATATATTTT
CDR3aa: CASSPKLGNTIYF

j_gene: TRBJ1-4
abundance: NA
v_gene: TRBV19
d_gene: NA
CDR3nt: TGTGCCAGTAGTACCGGGACGCCCGGTGAACTGTTTTTT
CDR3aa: CASSTGTPGELFF

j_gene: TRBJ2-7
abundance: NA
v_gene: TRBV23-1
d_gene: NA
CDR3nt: TGCGCCAGCAGTTTTGAGATGACCCCCCGGAGGCGCGGGTCCAATGTGCAGTACTTC
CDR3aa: CASSFEMTPRRRGSNVQYF

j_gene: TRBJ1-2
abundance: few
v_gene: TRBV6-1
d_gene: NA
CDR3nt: TGTGCCAGCAGTGCCGATTTCTATGGCTACACCTTC
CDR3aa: CASSADFYGYTF

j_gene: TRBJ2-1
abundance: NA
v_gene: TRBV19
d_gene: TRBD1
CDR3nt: TGTGCCAGTAGTCGACAGGGCCCCTCCTACAATGAGCAGTTCTTC
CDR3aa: CASSRQGPSYNEQFF

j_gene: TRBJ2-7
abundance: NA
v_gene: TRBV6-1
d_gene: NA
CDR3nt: TGTGCCAGCGGGAAGGGTAGCGGCCTCTCCTACGAGCAGTACTTC
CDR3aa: CASGKGSGLSYEQYF

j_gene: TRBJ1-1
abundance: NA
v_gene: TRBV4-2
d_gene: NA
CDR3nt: TGTGCCAGCAGCCAACTAAGGGGGGGGGAAGCTTTCTTT
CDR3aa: CASSQLRGGEAFF

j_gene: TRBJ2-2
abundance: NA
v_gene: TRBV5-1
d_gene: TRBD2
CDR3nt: TGCGCCAGCAGGCGGGTACTAGCGGGAGGTGCCGGGGAGCTGTTTTTT
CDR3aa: CASRRVLAGGAGELFF

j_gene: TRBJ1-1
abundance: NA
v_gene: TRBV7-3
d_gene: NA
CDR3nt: TGTGCCAGCAGCTCCTCGAGGGTAACTGAAGCTTTCTTT
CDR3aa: CASSSSRVTEAFF

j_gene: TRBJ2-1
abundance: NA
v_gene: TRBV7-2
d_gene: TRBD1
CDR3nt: TGTGCCAGCAGCTTAGTGGGGACAGGGGGCAAGAATGAGCAGTTCTTC
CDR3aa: CASSLVGTGGKNEQFF

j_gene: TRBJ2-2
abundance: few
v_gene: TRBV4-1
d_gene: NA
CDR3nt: TGCGCCAGCAGCCAAGTCACGGGAACCACCGGGGAGCTGTTTTTT
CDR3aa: CASSQVTGTTGELFF

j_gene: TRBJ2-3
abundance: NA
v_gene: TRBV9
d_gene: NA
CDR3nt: TGTGCCAGCAGCGAGGGACTCGAGTTGGGTTCAGGTACGCAGTATTTT
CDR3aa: CASSEGLELGSGTQYF

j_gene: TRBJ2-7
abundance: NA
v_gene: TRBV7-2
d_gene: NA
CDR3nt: TGTGCCAGCAGCTTAACCCCTAGCGTTACCTACGAGCAGTACTTC
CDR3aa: CASSLTPSVTYEQYF

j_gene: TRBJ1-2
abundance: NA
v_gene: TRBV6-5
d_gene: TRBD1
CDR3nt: TGTGCCAGCAGTTATGGGCAGGGGGCAAGGGGCTACACCTTC
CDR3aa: CASSYGQGARGYTF

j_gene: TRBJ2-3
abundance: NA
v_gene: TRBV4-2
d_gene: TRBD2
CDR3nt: TGTGCCAGCAGCCAAAGGACTAGCGTCACAGATACGCAGTATTTT
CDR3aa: CASSQRTSVTDTQYF

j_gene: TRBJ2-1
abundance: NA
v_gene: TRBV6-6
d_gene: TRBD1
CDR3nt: TGTGCCAGCAGCCGATCAGGGGGCAGTAGCAATGAGCAGTTCTTC
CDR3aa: CASSRSGGSSNEQFF

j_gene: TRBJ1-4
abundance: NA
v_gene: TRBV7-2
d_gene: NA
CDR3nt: TGTGCCAGCAGCTTACGGGGGCTTAATGAAAAACTGTTTTTT
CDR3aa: CASSLRGLNEKLFF

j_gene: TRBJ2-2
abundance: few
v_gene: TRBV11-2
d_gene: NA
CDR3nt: TGTGCCAGCAGCTTCGAGGGATCGTACACCGGGGAGCTGTTTTTT
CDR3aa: CASSFEGSYTGELFF

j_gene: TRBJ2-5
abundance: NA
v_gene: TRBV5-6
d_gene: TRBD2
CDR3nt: TGTGCCAGCAGCTCCCTAGCGGGGGACGAGACCCAGTACTTC
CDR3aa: CASSSLAGDETQYF

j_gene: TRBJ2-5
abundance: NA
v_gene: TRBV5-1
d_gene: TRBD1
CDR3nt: TGCGCCAGCAGCTTGCCGGGACAGGGGACGAAGACCCAGTACTTC
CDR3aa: CASSLPGQGTKTQYF

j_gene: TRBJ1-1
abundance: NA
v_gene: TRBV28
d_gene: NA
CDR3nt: TGTGCCAGCAGCCTCGGGACATTACTCGAAGCTTTCTTT
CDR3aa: CASSLGTLLEAFF

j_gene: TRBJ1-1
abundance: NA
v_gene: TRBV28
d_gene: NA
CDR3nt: TGTGCCAGCAGTACCACCCTTCGAACGAACACTGAAGCTTTCTTT
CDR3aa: CASSTTLRTNTEAFF

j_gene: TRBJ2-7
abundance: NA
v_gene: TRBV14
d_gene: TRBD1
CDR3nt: TGTGCCAGCAGCAGGAGGTCGGGACAGGGGTCCTACGAGCAGTACTTC
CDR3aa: CASSRRSGQGSYEQYF

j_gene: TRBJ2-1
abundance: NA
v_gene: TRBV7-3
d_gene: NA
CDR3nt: TGTGCCAGCAGCCTTACAGGGTACAATGAGCAGTTCTTC
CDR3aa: CASSLTGYNEQFF

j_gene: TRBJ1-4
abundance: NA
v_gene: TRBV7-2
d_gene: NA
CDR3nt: TGTGCCAGCAGCTTAGAAGGTGTGGGCAGCTATTTAATGAAGGAAAAACTGTTTTTT
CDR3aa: CASSLEGVGSYLMKEKLFF

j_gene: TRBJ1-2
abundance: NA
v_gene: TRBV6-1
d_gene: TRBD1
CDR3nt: TGTGCCAGCAGTGAAGCAGGGGGCGCAGACGGCTACACCTTC
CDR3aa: CASSEAGGADGYTF

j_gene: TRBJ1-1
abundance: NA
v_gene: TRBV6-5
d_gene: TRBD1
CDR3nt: TGTGCCAGCAGAAACAGGGGGCTCAGCACTGAAGCTTTCTTT
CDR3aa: CASRNRGLSTEAFF

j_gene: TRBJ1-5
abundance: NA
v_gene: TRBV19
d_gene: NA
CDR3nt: TGTGCCAGTAGTTCCGGGACATCGAGGGGGGCCCAGCATTTT
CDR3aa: CASSSGTSRGAQHF

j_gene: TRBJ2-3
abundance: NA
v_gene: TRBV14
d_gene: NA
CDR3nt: TGTGCCAGCAGCCCCGGACAGTCTGGGCGTGGGCAGTATTTT
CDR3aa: CASSPGQSGRGQYF

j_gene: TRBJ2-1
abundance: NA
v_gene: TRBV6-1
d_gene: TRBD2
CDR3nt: TGTGCCAGCAGTGAAAGTGTGGCTAGCGGGAGGAGGTTCTTC
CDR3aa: CASSESVASGRRFF

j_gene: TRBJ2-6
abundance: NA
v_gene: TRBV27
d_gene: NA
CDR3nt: TGTGCCAGCAGTTCGACGGGAGGGGCCAACGTCCTGACTTTC
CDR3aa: CASSSTGGANVLTF

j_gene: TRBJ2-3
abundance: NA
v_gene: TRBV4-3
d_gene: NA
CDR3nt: TGCGCCAGCAGCCAAGATCCAGGGGGCACAGATACGCAGTATTTT
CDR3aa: CASSQDPGGTDTQYF

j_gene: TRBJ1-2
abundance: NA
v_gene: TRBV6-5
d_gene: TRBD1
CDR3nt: TGTGCCAGCACCAGAGACAGGGATGACTATGGCTACACCTTC
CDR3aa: CASTRDRDDYGYTF

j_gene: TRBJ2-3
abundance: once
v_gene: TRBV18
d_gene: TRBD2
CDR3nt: TGTGCCAGCTCACCGCGCCCCGCCGGGACTACCCTTGATACGCAGTATTTT
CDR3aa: CASSPRPAGTTLDTQYF

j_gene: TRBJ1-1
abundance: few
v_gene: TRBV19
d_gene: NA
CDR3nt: TGTGCCAGTTTTCCCCCTAATCGGGTGGAAGCTTTCTTT
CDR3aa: CASFPPNRVEAFF

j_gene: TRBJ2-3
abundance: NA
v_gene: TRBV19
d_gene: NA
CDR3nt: TGTGCCAGTAGTGTAGGAGGGACCGCAGATACGCAGTATTTT
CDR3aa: CASSVGGTADTQYF